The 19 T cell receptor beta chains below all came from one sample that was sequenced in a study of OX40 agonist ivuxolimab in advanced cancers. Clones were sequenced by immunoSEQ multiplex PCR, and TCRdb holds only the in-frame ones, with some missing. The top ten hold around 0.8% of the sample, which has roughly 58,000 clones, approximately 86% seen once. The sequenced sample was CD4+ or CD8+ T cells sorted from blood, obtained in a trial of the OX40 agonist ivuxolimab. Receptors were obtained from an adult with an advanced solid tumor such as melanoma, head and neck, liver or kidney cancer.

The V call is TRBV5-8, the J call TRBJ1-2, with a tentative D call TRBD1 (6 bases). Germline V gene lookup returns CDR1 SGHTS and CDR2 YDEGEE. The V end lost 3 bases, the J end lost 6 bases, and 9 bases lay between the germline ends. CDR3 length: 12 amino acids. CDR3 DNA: TGTGCCAGCAGCTCTACAGGGCATGGCTACACCTTC. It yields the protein CASSSTGHGYTF. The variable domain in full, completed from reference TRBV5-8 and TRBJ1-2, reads EAGVTQSPTHLIKTRGQQATLRCSPISGHTSVYWYQQALGLGLQFLLWYDEGEERNRGNFPPRFSGRQFPNYSSELNVNALELEDSALYLCASSSTGHGYTFGSGTRLTVV.

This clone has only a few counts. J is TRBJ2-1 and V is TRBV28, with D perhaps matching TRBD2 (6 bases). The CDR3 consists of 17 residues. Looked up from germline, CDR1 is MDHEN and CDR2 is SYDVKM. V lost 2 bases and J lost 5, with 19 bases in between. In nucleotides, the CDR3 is TGTGCCAGCAGTTTAGGGGGGTGGGACGGTGTTAACAATGAGCAGTTCTTC. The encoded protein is CASSLGGWDGVNNEQFF.

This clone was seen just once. The CDR3 protein is CASSQARGRSANTEAFF. DNA of the CDR3: TGCGCCAGCAGCCAAGCCCGAGGTCGGTCGGCGAACACTGAAGCTTTCTTT. This chain connects TRBV4-3 to TRBJ1-1; D remains unclear. Germline values: CDR1 LGHNA, CDR2 YSLEER. This CDR3 has 17 residues. V was pared by 1 base and J by 1 base, with 16 bases between.

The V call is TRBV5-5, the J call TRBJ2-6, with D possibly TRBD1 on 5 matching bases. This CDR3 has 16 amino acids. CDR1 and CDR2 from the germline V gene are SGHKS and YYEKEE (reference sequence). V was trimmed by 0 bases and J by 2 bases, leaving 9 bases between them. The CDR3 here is CASSLVGRAGANVLTF. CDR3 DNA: TGTGCCAGCAGCTTGGTGGGCAGGGCTGGGGCCAACGTCCTGACTTTC.

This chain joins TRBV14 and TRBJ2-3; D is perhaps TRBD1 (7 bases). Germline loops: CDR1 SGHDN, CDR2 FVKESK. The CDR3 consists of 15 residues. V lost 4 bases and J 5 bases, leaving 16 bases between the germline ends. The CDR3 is CASSPETGRKDTQYF. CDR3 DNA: TGTGCCAGCAGCCCAGAGACAGGGAGGAAAGATACGCAGTATTTT.

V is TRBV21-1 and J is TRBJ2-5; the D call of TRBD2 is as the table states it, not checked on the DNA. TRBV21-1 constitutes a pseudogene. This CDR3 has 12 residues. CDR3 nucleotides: TGTGCCAGACGAGGAATTCGCGGGACCCAGTACTTC. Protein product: CARRGIRGTQYF.

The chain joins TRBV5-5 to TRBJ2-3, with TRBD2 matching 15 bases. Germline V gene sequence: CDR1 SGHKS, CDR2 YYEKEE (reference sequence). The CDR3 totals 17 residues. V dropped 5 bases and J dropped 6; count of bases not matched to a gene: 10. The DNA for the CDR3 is TGTGCCAGCAGGTCCAATTATGGACTAGCGGGAGGGGATACGCAGTATTTT. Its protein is CASRSNYGLAGGDTQYF. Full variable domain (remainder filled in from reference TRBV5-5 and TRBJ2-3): DAGVTQSPTHLIKTRGQQVTLRCSPISGHKSVSWYQQVLGQGPQFIFQYYEKEERGRGNFPDRFSARQFPNYSSELNVNALLLGDSALYLCASRSNYGLAGGDTQYFGPGTRLTVL.

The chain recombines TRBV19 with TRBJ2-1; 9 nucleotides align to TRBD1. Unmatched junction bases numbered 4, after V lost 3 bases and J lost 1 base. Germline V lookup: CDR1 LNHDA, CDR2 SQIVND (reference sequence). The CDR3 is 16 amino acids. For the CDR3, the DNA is TGTGCCAGTAGTATCGGGGGGACAGGGTCCTACAATGAGCAGTTCTTC. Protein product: CASSIGGTGSYNEQFF.

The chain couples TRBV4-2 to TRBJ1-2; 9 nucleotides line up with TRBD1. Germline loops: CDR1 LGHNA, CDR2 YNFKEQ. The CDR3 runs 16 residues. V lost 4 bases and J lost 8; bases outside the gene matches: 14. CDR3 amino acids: CASSPSPGTGIQGYTF. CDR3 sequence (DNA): TGTGCCAGCAGCCCCTCGCCCGGGACAGGGATACAGGGCTACACCTTC.

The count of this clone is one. The CDR3 DNA is TGTGCCAGCAGTGTGGGGACAGGGGGTGAAAAACTGTTTTTT. This gives the protein CASSVGTGGEKLFF. This chain joins TRBV6-1 and TRBJ1-4; TRBD1 aligns across 11 bases. V lost 4 bases to trimming and J lost 7 bases; unmatched junction nucleotides: 2. The CDR3 is made up of 14 amino acids. Germline V gene data show CDR1 as MNHNS and CDR2 as SASEGT.

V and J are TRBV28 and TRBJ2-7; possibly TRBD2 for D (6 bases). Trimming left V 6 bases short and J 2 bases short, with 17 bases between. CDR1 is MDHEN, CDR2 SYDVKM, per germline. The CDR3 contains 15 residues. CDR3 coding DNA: TGTGCCAGCAGATCTGCCAGCGGGCCCCCCTACGAGCAGTACTTC. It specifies CASRSASGPPYEQYF.

CDR3 nucleotides: TGTGCCTGGAGTCACGGGACATCTCCCGGATATACGCAGTATTTT. Translation: CAWSHGTSPGYTQYF. The V and J genes are TRBV30 and TRBJ2-3; D may be TRBD1 (6 bases). V lost 2 bases and J lost 7, with 19 bases in between. CDR1 is GTSNPN and CDR2 is SVGIG in the germline V gene (reference sequence). This CDR3 region has 15 residues.

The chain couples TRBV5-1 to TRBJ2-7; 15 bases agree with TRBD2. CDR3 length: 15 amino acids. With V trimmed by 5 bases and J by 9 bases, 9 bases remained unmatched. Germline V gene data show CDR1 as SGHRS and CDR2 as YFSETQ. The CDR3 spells CASRPGLAGGNGQYF. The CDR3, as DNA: TGCGCCAGCAGACCGGGACTAGCGGGAGGAAACGGGCAGTACTTC.

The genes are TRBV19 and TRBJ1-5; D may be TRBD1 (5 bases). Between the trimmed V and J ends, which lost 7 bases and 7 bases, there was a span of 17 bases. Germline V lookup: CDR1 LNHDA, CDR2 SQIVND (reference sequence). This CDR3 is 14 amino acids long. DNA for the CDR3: TGTGCCAGTACCAATGGACAAGGAAGCCAGCCCCAGCATTTT. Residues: CASTNGQGSQPQHF.

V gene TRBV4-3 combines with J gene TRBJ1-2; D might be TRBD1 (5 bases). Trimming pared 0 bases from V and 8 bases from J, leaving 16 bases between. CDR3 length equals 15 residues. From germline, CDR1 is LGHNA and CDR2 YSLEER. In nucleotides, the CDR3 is TGCGCCAGCAGCCAAGAGAGGGTTGGGGGAGGCGGCTACACCTTC. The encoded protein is CASSQERVGGGGYTF.

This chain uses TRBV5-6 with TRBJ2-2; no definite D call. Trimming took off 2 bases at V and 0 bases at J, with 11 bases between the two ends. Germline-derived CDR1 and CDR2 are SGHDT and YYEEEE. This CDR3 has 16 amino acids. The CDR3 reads CASSFGPDTNTGELFF. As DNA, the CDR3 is TGTGCCAGCAGCTTCGGTCCGGATACGAACACCGGGGAGCTGTTTTTT.

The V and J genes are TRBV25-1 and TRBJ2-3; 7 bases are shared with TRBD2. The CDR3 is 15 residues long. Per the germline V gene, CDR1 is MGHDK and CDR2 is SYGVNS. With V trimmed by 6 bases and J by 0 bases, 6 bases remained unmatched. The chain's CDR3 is CASSRRESSTDTQYF. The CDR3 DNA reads TGTGCCAGCAGCCGGCGGGAGTCTAGCACAGATACGCAGTATTTT.

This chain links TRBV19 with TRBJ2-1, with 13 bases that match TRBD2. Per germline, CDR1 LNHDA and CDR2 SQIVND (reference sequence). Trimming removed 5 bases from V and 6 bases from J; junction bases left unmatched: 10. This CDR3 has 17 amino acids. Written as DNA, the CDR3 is TGTGCCAGTAGTGGCCCACGACTAGCGGGAGGTGGCAATGAGCAGTTCTTC. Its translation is CASSGPRLAGGGNEQFF.

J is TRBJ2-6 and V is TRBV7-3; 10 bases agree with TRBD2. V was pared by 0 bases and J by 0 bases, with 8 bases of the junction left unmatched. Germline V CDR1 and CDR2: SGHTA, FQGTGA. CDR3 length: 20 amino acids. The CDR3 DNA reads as TGTGCCAGCAGCTTAACGCCAGGACTAGCGGCCGCCTCTGGGGCCAACGTCCTGACTTTC. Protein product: CASSLTPGLAAASGANVLTF.